This TCR beta chain emerged from a study of T cell responses to AZD1222 COVID-19 vaccine. Study findings and constraints: Spike was spanned by vaccine-associated CD4 TCRs, with dominance at 160-218 and 743-854.

Sequencing used immunoSEQ multiplex PCR; TCRdb keeps in-frame clones, though not all of them. Of tens of thousands of clones in the sample, about 78% are singletons; the top ten hold under 25%. For this clone: The antigen remains undetermined.

Trimming pared 6 bases from V and 3 bases from J, leaving 7 bases between. This CDR3 contains 12 residues. The chain combines TRBV12-3 or TRBV12-4 with TRBJ2-3, with D hard to call. The sample here was peripheral blood, taken on day 0 of AZD1222 vaccination. The TCR originated in an adult in good health. CDR3 coding DNA: TGTGCCAGCAGGCCTCCGACAGATACGCAGTATTTT. Translating it yields CASRPPTDTQYF.